The clone carrying this TCR beta chain showed up just once. These data come from a study of radiotherapy plus CTLA-4 blockade in lung cancer. In the study overall: Objective responses were seen in 15% to 20% of patients, disease control in 25% to 35%.

This CDR3 has 12 residues. Germline CDR1 is MNHNS and CDR2 is SASEGT. The ends were cut back, 2 bases at V and 4 bases at J, with 5 bases in the middle. Profiled with immunoSEQ multiplex PCR; TCRdb holds only in-frame clones, not every one. The table includes around 49,000 clones, about 85% detected once. Alongside CTLA-4 blockade with ipilimumab, patients with chemo-refractory metastatic non-small-cell lung cancer received focal radiation. The source is a human donor with non-small cell lung cancer whose response to radiotherapy plus ipilimumab could not be evaluated. The specimen was peripheral blood, collected from a patient treated with radiotherapy plus ipilimumab. The V call is TRBV6-1, the J call TRBJ1-1; no firm D call. This chain's CDR3 is CASSEMATEAFF. CDR3 DNA sequence: TGTGCCAGCAGTGAAATGGCCACTGAAGCTTTCTTT.